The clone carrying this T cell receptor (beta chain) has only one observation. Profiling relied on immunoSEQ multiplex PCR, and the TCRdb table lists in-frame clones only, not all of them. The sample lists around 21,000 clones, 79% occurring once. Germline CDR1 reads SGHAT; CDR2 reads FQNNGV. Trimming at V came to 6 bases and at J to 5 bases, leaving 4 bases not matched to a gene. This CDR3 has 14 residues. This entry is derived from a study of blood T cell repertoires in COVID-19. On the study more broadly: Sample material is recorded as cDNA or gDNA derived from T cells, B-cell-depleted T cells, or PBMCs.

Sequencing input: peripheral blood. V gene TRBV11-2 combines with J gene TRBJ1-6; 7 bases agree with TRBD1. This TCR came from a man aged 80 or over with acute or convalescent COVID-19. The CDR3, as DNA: TGTGCCAGCAGTCCCGGGACAGATAATTCACCCCTCCACTTT. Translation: CASSPGTDNSPLHF.